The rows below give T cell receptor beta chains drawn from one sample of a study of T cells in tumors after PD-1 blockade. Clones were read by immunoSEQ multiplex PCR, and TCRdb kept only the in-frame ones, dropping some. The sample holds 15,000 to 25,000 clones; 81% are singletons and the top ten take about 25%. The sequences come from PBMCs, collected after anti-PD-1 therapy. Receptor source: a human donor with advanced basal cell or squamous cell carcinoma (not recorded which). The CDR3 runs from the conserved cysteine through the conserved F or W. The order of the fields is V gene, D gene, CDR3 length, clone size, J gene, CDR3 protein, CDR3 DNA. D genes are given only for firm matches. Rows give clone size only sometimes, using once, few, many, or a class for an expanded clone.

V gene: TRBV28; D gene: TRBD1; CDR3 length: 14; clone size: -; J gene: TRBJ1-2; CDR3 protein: CASSQQGAYYGYTF; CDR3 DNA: TGTGCCAGCAGTCAACAGGGGGCCTACTATGGCTACACCTTC
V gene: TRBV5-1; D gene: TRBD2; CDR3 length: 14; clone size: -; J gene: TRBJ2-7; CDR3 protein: CASTPSGNIYEQYF; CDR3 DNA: TGCGCCAGCACCCCTAGCGGTAATATTTACGAGCAGTACTTC
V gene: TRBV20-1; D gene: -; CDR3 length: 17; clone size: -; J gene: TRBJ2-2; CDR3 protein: CSASTPLDLANTGELFF; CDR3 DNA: TGCAGTGCTAGTACTCCCTTGGATCTGGCGAACACCGGGGAGCTGTTTTTT
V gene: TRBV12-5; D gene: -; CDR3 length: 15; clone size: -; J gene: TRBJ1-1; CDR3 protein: CASGLTTGKVTEAFF; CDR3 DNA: TGTGCTAGTGGTTTGACAACAGGTAAAGTCACTGAAGCTTTCTTT
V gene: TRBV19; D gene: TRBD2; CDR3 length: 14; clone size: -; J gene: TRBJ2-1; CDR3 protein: CASRRLLAGGEQFF; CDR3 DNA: TGTGCCAGTAGGCGACTTCTAGCGGGAGGGGAGCAGTTCTTC
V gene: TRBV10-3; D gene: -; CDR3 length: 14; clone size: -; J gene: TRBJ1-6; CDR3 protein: CAISESLKDSPLHF; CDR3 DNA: TGTGCCATCAGTGAGTCGTTGAAAGATTCACCCCTCCACTTT
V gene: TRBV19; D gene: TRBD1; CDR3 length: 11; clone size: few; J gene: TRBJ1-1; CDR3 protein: CASSLQGGAFF; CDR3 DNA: TGTGCCAGTAGTCTCCAGGGGGGAGCTTTCTTT
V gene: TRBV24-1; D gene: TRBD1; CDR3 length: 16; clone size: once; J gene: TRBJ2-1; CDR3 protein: CATSDRTGGTYNEQFF; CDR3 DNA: TGTGCCACCAGTGATCGGACAGGGGGCACCTACAATGAGCAGTTCTTC
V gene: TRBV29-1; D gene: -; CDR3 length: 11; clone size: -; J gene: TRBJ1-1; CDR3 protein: CSVEVNTEAFF; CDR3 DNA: TGCAGCGTTGAGGTCAACACTGAAGCTTTCTTT
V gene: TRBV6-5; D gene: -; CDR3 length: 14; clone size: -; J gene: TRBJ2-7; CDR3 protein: CASSYRRTIYEQYF; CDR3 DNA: TGTGCCAGCAGTTACAGGCGGACGATCTACGAGCAGTACTTC
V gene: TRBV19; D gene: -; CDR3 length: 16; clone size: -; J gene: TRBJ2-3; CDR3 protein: CASSLGGWGGTDTQYF; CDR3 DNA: TGTGCCAGTAGTCTCGGGGGCTGGGGAGGCACAGATACGCAGTATTTT
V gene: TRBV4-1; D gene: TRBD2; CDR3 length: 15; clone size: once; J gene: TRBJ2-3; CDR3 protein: CASSQDTGGADTQYF; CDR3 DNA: TGCGCCAGCAGCCAAGATACCGGGGGGGCAGATACGCAGTATTTT
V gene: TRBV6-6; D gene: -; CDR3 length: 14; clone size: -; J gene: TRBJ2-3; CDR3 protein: CASSSSREGDTQYF; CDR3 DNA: TGTGCCAGCAGTTCGTCCAGGGAAGGCGATACGCAGTATTTT
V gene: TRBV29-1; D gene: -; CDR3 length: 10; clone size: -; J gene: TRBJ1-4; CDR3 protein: CSAADPELFF; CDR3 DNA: TGCAGCGCCGCGGACCCCGAACTGTTTTTT
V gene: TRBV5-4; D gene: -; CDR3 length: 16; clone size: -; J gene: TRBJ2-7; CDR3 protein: CASSLGGTASSYEQYF; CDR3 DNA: TGTGCCAGCAGCTTAGGGGGTACGGCGAGCTCCTACGAGCAGTACTTC
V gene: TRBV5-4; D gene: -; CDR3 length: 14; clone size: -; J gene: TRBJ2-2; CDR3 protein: CASNGDPNTGELFF; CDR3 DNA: TGTGCCAGCAACGGCGACCCGAACACCGGGGAGCTGTTTTTT
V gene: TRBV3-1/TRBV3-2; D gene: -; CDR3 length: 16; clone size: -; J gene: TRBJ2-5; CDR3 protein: CASSHALLPKTETQYF; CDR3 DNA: TGTGCCAGCAGCCATGCTCTTCTCCCCAAAACTGAGACCCAGTACTTC
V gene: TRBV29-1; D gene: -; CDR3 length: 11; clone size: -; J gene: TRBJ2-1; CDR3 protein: CSVGTINEQFF; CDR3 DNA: TGCAGCGTGGGGACAATCAATGAGCAGTTCTTC
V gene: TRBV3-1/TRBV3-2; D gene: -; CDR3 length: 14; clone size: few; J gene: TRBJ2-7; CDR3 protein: CASSQDLGTYEQYF; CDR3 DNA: TGTGCCAGCAGCCAAGATCTGGGAACCTACGAGCAGTACTTC
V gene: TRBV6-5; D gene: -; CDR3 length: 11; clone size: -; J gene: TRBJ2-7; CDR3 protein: CFTDRNYEQYF; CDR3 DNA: TGTTTCACCGACAGGAACTACGAGCAGTACTTC
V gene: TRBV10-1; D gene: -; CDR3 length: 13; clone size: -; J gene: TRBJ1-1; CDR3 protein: CASARNGFTEAFF; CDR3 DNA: TGCGCCAGCGCGAGGAATGGTTTCACTGAAGCTTTCTTT
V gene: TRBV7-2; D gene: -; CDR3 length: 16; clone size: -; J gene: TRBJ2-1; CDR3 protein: CASSRRGLGSYNEQFF; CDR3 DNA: TGTGCCAGCAGCCGCCGGGGGCTGGGTTCCTACAATGAGCAGTTCTTC
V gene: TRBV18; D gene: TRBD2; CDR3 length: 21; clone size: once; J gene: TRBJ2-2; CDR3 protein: CASSPLPGLAGDLPNTGELFF; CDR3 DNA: TGTGCCAGCTCACCCCTACCGGGACTAGCGGGAGACCTTCCGAACACCGGGGAGCTGTTTTTT
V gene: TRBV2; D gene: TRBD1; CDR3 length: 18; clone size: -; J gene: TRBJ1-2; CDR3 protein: CASSVTGNRGAGGYGYTF; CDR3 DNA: TGTGCCAGCAGTGTAACGGGAAACAGGGGCGCAGGGGGCTATGGCTACACCTTC
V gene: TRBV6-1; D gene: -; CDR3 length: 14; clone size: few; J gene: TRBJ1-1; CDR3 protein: CASSEISRMTEAFF; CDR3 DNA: TGTGCCAGCAGTGAAATAAGCCGGATGACTGAAGCTTTCTTT
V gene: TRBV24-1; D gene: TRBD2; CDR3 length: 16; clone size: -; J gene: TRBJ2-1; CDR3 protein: CATSASAGVGANEQFF; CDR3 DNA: TGTGCCACCAGTGCCTCCGCGGGGGTGGGAGCCAATGAGCAGTTCTTC
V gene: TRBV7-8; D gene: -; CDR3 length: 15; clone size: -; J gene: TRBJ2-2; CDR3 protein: CASSPFLKNTGELFF; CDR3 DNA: TGTGCCAGCAGCCCGTTCCTCAAGAACACCGGGGAGCTGTTTTTT
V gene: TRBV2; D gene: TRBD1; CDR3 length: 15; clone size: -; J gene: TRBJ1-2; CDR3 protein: CASSVQGEFTYGYTF; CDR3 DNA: TGTGCCAGCAGTGTACAGGGGGAATTTACCTATGGCTACACCTTC
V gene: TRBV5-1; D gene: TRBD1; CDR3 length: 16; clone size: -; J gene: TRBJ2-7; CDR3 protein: CASSLVGQGQKYEQYF; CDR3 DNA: TGCGCCAGCAGCTTGGTTGGACAGGGGCAAAAATACGAGCAGTACTTC
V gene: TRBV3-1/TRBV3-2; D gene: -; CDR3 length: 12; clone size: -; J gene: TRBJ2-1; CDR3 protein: CASSQAYNEQFF; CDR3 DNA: TGTGCCAGCAGCCAAGCCTATAATGAGCAGTTCTTC
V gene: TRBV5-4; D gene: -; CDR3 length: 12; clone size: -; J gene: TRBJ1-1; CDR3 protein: CASSLGDTEAFF; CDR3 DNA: TGTGCCAGCAGCCTGGGTGACACTGAAGCTTTCTTT
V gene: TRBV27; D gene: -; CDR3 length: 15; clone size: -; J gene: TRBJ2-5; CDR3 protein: CASSLSLGGQETQYF; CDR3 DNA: TGTGCCAGCAGTTTATCCCTAGGGGGACAAGAGACCCAGTACTTC
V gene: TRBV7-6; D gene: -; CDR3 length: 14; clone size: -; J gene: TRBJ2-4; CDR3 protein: CASSADEARNIQYF; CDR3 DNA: TGTGCCAGCAGCGCCGATGAGGCAAGGAACATTCAGTACTTC
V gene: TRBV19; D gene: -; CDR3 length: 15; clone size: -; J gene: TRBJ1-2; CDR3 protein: CASSARTVDPLGYTF; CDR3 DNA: TGTGCCAGTAGTGCCCGGACAGTCGACCCCCTTGGCTACACCTTC
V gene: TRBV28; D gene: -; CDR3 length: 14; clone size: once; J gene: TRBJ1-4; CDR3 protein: CASSVRVTNEKLFF; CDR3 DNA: TGTGCCAGCAGTGTCAGGGTAACTAATGAAAAACTGTTTTTT
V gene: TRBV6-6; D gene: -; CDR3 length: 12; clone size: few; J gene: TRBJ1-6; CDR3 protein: CASRPDDSPLHF; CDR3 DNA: TGTGCCAGCAGACCGGACGATTCACCCCTCCACTTT
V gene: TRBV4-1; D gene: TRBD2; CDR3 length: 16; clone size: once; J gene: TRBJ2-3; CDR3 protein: CASSLLLADLDHTQYF; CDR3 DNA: TGCGCCAGCAGCCTTTTACTAGCGGACCTAGACCATACGCAGTATTTT
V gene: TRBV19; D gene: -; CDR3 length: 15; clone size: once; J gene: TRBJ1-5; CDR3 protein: CASKQGNGENQPQHF; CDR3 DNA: TGTGCCAGCAAGCAGGGGAATGGGGAGAATCAGCCCCAGCATTTT
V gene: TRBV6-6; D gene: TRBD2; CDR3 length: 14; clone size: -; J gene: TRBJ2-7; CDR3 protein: CASSYGRGAYEQYF; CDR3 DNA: TGTGCCAGCAGTTACGGGCGGGGGGCCTACGAGCAGTACTTC
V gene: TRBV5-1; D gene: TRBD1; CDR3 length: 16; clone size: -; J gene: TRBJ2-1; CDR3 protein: CASSLAGTGPYNEQFF; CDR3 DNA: TGCGCCAGCAGCTTGGCCGGGACAGGACCCTACAATGAGCAGTTCTTC
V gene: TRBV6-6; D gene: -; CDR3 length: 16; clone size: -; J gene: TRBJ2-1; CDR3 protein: CASSYSGTRSGNEQFF; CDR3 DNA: TGTGCCAGCAGTTACAGCGGAACCCGGTCGGGTAATGAGCAGTTCTTC
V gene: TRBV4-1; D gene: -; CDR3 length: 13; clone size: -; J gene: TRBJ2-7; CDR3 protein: CASSQSPGSEQYF; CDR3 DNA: TGCGCCAGCAGCCAATCCCCGGGTTCCGAGCAGTACTTC
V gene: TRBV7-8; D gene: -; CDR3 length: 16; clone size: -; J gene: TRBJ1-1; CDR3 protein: CASSLNLWVYSEGAFF; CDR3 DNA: TGTGCCAGCAGCCTCAACTTATGGGTCTATTCCGAAGGGGCTTTCTTT
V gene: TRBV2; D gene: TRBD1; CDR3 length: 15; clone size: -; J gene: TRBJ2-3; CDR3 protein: CASSGGTASTDMQYF; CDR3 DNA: TGTGCCAGCAGTGGAGGGACAGCTAGCACAGATATGCAGTATTTT
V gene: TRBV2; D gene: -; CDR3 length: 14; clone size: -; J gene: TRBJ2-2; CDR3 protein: CASNRESNTGELFF; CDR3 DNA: TGTGCCAGCAACCGGGAGTCGAACACCGGGGAGCTGTTTTTT
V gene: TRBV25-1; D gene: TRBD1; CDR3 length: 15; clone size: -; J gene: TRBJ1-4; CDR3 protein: CASSARQGAWEKLFF; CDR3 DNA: TGTGCCAGCAGTGCCAGACAGGGGGCTTGGGAAAAACTGTTTTTT
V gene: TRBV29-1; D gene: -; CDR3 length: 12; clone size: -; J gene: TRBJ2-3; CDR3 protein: CSVDEGSDTQYF; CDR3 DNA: TGCAGCGTTGACGAGGGTTCAGATACGCAGTATTTT
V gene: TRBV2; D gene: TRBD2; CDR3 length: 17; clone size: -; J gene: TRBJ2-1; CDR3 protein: CASSEWLAGGASDEQFF; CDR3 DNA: TGTGCCAGCAGTGAATGGTTAGCGGGAGGGGCCTCGGATGAGCAGTTCTTC
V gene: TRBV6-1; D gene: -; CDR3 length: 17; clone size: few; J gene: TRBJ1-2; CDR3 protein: CASSEADWAWDNHGYTF; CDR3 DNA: TGTGCCAGCAGTGAAGCCGACTGGGCTTGGGACAACCATGGCTACACCTTC